This TCR beta chain came from a study of cytotoxic CD8 clonotypes in ibrutinib-treated CLL. Study as a whole: Partial responses numbered some 24 and complete responses 2; after a median around 72 months, 14 stayed remitted and roughly twelve progressed.

Method: immunoSEQ multiplex PCR; TCRdb's copy keeps in-frame clones and lacks some. This table has around 97,000 clones, 78% appearing once. The germline V and J ends were trimmed by 6 bases and 1 base, with 9 bases remaining between them. Germline V gene data show CDR1 as SGHAT and CDR2 as FQNNGV. The CDR3 totals 13 residues. This sample comprised PBMCs, obtained after 12 months of ibrutinib treatment. The chain links TRBV11-2 to TRBJ1-1; D unclear. The sequence was collected from a human donor with chronic lymphocytic leukemia. In nucleotides, the CDR3 is TGTGCCAGCAGTAGGTTGAGGAACACTGAAGCTTTCTTT. Translating gives CASSRLRNTEAFF.